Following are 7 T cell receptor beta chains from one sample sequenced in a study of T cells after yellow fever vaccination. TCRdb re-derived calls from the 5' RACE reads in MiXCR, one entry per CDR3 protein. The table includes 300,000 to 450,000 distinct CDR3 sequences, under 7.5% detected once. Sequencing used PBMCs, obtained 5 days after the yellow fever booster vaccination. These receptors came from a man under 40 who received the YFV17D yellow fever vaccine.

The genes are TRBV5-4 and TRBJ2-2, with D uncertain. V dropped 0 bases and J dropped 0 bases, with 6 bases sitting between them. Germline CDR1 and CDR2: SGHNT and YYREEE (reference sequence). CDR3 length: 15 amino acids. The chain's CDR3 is CASSLGLTNTGELFF. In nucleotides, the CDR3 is TGTGCCAGCAGCTTGGGACTTACGAACACCGGGGAGCTGTTTTTT.

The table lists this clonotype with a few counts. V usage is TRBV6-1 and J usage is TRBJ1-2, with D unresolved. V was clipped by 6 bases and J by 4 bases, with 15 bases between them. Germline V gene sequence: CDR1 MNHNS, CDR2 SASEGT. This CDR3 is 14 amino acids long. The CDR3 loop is CASRVRFISYGYTF. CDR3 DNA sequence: TGTGCCAGCAGGGTCCGTTTCATTAGCTATGGCTACACCTTC.

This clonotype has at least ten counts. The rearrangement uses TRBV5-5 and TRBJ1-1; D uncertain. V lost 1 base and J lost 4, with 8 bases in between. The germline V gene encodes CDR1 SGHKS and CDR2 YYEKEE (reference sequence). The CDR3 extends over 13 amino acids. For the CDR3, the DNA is TGTGCCAGCAGCTTGAGGGTTAGCACTGAAGCTTTCTTT. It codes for CASSLRVSTEAFF.

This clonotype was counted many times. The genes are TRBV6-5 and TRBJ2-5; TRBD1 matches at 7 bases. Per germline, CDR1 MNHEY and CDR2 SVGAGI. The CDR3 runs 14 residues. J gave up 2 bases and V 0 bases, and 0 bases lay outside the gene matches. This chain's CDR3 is CASSYSTGQETQYF. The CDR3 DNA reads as TGTGCCAGCAGTTACTCGACAGGGCAAGAGACCCAGTACTTC.

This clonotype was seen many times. The CDR3 spells CASSVTGTLKYEQYF. The CDR3 DNA reads as TGTGCCAGCAGCGTCACCGGGACTTTGAAATACGAGCAGTACTTC. The chain joins TRBV7-2 to TRBJ2-7; possible D gene TRBD2, 6 bases. This CDR3 spans 15 amino acids. Germline V gene sequence: CDR1 SGHTA, CDR2 FQGNSA. Trimming pared 5 bases from V and 4 bases from J, leaving 18 bases between.

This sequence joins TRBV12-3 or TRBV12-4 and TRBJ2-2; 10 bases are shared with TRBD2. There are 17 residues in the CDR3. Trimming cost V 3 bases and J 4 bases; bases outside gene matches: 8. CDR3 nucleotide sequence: TGTGCCAGCAGTTTCAACCCCGGGACTAGCGTCACCGGGGAGCTGTTTTTT. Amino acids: CASSFNPGTSVTGELFF.

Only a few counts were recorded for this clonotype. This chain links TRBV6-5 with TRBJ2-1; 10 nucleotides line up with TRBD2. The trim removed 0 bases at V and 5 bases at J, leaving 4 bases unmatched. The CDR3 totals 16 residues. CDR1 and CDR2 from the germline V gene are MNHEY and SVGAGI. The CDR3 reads CASSYSVTSGHNEQFF. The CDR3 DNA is TGTGCCAGCAGTTACTCCGTGACTAGCGGGCACAATGAGCAGTTCTTC.